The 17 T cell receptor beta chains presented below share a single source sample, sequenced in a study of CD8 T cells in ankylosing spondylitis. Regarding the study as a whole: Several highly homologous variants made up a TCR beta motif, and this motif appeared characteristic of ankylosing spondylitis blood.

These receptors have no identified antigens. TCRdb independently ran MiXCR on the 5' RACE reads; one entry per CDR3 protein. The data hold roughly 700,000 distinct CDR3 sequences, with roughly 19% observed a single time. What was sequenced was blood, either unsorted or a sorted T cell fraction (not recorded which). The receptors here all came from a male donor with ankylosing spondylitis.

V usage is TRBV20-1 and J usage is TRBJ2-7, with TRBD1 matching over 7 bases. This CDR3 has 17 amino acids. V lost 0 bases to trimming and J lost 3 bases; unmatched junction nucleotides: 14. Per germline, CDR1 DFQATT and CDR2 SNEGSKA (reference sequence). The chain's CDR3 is CSARDLESGGFNYEQYF. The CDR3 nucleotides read TGCAGTGCTAGAGATCTAGAGTCAGGGGGTTTTAACTACGAGCAGTACTTC.

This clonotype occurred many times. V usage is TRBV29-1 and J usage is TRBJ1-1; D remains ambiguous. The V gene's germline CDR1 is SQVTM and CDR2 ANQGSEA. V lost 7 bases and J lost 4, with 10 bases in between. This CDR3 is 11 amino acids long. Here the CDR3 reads CSAREGTEAFF. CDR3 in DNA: TGCAGCGCCCGGGAAGGCACTGAAGCTTTCTTT.

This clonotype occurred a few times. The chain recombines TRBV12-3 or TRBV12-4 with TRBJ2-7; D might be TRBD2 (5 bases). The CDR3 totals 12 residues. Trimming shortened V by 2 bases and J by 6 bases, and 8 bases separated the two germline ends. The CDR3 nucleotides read TGTGCCAGCAGTTTATCGGGGAGCGAGCAGTACTTC. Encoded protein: CASSLSGSEQYF.

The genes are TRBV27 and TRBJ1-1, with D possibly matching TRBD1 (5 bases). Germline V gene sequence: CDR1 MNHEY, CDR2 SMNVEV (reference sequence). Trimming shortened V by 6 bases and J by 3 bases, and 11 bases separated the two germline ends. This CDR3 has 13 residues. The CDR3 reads CASSPARDTEAFF. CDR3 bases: TGTGCCAGCAGCCCCGCCAGGGACACTGAAGCTTTCTTT.

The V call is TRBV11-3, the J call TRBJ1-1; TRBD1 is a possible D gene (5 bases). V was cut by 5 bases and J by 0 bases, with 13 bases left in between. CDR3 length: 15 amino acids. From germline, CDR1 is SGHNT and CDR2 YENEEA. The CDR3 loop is CASSDHRKVNTEAFF. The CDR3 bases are TGTGCCAGCAGCGACCACAGGAAGGTGAACACTGAAGCTTTCTTT.

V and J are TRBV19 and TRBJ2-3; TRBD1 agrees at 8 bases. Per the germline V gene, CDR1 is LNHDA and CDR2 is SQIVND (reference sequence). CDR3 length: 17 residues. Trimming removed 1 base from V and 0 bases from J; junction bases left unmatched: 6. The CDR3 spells CASSIGTGIPSTDTQYF. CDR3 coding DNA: TGTGCCAGTAGTATAGGGACAGGGATACCTAGCACAGATACGCAGTATTTT.

CDR3 loop: CSARLAGDFYEQYF. The CDR3 region has the DNA TGCAGTGCTAGACTAGCGGGAGATTTCTACGAGCAGTACTTC. The chain recombines TRBV20-1 with TRBJ2-7; 10 bases fit TRBD2. Per the germline V gene, CDR1 is DFQATT and CDR2 is SNEGSKA (reference sequence). CDR3 length: 14 residues. Unmatched junction bases numbered 4, after V lost 2 bases and J lost 3 bases.

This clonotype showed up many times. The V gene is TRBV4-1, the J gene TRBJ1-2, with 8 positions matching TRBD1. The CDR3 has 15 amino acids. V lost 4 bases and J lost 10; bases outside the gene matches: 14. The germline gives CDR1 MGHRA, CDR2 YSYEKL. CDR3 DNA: TGCGCCAGCAGCCCCCAGGACAGGGCTCCCTTAATCTACACCTTC. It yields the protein CASSPQDRAPLIYTF.

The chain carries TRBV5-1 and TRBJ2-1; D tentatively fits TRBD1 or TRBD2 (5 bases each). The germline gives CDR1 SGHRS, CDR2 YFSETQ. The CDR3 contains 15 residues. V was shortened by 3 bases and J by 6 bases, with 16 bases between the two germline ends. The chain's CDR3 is CASSSVAGSINEQFF. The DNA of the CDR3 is TGCGCCAGCAGCTCCGTGGCAGGGAGTATCAATGAGCAGTTCTTC.

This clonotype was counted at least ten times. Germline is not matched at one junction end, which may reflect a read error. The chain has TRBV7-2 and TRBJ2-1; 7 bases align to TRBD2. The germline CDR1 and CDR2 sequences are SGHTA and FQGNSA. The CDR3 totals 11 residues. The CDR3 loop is CASSNRLAGGF. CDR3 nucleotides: TGTGCCAGCAGCAATCGACTAGCCGGAGGCTTC.

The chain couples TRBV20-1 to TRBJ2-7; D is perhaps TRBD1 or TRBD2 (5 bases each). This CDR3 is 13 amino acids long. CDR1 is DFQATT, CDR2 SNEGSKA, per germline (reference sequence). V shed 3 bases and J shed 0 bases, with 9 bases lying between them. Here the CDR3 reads CSARGDDSYEQYF. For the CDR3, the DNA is TGCAGTGCTAGGGGGGACGACTCCTACGAGCAGTACTTC.

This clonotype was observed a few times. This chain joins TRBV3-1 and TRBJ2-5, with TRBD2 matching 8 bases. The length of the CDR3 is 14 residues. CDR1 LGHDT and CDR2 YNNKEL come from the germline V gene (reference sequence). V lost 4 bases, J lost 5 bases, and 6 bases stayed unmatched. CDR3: CASSRGLVRETQYF. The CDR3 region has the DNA TGTGCCAGCAGCCGGGGACTAGTTCGGGAGACCCAGTACTTC.

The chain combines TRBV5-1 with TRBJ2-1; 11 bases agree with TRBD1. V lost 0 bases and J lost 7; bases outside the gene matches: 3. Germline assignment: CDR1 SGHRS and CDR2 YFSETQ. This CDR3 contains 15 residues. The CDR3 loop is CASSLAGQGVNEQFF. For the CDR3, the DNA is TGCGCCAGCAGCTTGGCGGGACAGGGGGTAAATGAGCAGTTCTTC.

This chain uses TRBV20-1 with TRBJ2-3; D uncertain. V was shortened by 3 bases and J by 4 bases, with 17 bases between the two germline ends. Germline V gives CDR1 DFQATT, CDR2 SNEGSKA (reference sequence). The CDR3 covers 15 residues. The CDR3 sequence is CSASPLGDGADTQYF. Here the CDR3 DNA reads TGCAGTGCTAGCCCGTTGGGTGATGGTGCAGATACGCAGTATTTT.

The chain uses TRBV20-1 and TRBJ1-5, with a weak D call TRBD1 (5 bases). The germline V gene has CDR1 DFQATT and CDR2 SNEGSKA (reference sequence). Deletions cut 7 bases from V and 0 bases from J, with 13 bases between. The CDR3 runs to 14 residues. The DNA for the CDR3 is TGCAGTGGTTCCGATGGGGGTAGCAATCAGCCCCAGCATTTT. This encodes CSGSDGGSNQPQHF.

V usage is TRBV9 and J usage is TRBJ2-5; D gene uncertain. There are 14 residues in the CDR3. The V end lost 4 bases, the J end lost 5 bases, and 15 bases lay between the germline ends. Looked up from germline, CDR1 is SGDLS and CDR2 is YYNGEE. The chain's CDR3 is CASSFQPGTETQYF. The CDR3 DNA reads TGTGCCAGCAGCTTCCAACCGGGCACGGAGACCCAGTACTTC. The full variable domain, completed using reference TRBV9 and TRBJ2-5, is DSGVTQTPKHLITATGQRVTLRCSPRSGDLSVYWYQQSLDQGLQFLIQYYNGEERAKGNILERFSAQQFPDLHSELNLSSLELGDSALYFCASSFQPGTETQYFGPGTRLLVL.

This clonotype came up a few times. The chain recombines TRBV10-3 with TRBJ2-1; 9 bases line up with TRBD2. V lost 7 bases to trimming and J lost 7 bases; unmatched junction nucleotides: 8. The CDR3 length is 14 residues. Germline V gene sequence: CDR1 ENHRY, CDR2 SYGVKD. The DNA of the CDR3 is TGTGCCATCAATCCTAGCGGGAATGTTAATGAGCAGTTCTTC. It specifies CAINPSGNVNEQFF.